This TCR beta chain was recovered during a study of cytomegalovirus exposure and HLA in healthy donors. Study information: Sequencing of 180 million or so T cells in an earlier analysis found about 120 million unique TCR beta sequences.

Study conclusions and caveats: A later analysis, which compared TCR beta chains of equal frequency, found the HLA-associated ones more clonally expanded. HLA allele associations emerged for under 20,000 TCR beta sequences in a later analysis, at 0.05 false discovery rate. There were around 160 TCR beta chains listed as cytomegalovirus-associated.

As for this clone: Its antigen is as yet unknown.

Amplification used 60 Vbeta primers and 13 Jbeta primers. Generated by immunoSEQ multiplex PCR, the TCRdb table keeps only in-frame clones and is missing some. This table holds approximately 120,000 clones, about 81% found once. The germline V gene has CDR1 KGHSH and CDR2 LQKENI. The germline V and J ends were trimmed by 2 bases and 8 bases, with 15 bases remaining between them. CDR3 length: 15 amino acids. The TCR sequence derives from a young woman in good health and CMV-seronegative. Material for sequencing was PBMCs. J is TRBJ2-2 and V is TRBV18, with D possibly being TRBD1 (6 bases). The DNA of the CDR3 is TGTGCCAGCTCACCAAGCACAGGGAGTGGAGGGGAGCTGTTTTTT. This translates into CASSPSTGSGGELFF.